These T cell receptor beta chains were read from a single sample in a study of cytotoxic CD8 clonotypes in ibrutinib-treated CLL. Measured with immunoSEQ multiplex PCR; TCRdb has only the in-frame clones, and not every one. Of 130,000 or so clones listed, approximately 77% are singletons. The sequenced sample was PBMCs, obtained after 12 months of ibrutinib treatment. The receptors derive from a human donor with chronic lymphocytic leukemia. CDR3s include the opening cysteine and the closing phenylalanine or tryptophan. Each record gives: J gene, V gene, D gene, clone size, CDR3 DNA, CDR3 protein. The D gene is left open where the match is weak. Size is omitted from some rows. Given values are once, few, many or a class for expanded clones.

TRBJ2-1 | TRBV5-6 | NA | NA | TGTGCCAGCAGCTTGGTTGGACCCAATGAGCAGTTCTTC | CASSLVGPNEQFF
TRBJ1-2 | TRBV25-1 | NA | many | TGTGCCAGCAGTGATGGGGGCTCGGGGGGCCTGGATGGCTACACCTTC | CASSDGGSGGLDGYTF
TRBJ2-1 | TRBV30 | NA | NA | TGTGCCTGGACCGGCGGGATTCCCTCCGGACTATTCAATGAGCAGTTCTTC | CAWTGGIPSGLFNEQFF
TRBJ2-7 | TRBV11-3 | TRBD1 | NA | TGTGCCAGCAGCCCCCAGGGGGCGACCTACGAGCAGTACTTC | CASSPQGATYEQYF
TRBJ1-4 | TRBV28 | TRBD1 | NA | TGTGCCATTACGACAGGGGAGGGTGAAAAACTGTTTTTT | CAITTGEGEKLFF
TRBJ2-7 | TRBV10-3 | NA | once | TGTGCCATCAGTGAGAAGCCCGACTACGAGCAGTACTTC | CAISEKPDYEQYF
TRBJ2-7 | TRBV2 | NA | many | TGTGCCAGCATAGGCAACGAGCAGTACTTC | CASIGNEQYF
TRBJ1-6 | TRBV28 | NA | NA | TGTGCCAGCAGTTTTGATGTGGGACCCTATAATTCACCCCTCCACTTT | CASSFDVGPYNSPLHF
TRBJ2-3 | TRBV4-1 | TRBD1 | NA | TGCGCCAGCAGCAATCCGGGACAGGAGTATACGCAGTATTTT | CASSNPGQEYTQYF
TRBJ2-2 | TRBV27 | TRBD1 | NA | TGTGCCAGCAGTATTCGGACAGGGGGGGAGCTGTTTTTT | CASSIRTGGELFF
TRBJ2-1 | TRBV7-2 | TRBD1 | NA | TGTGCCAGCACGGGGACAGGGGGTCACAATGAGCAGTTCTTC | CASTGTGGHNEQFF
TRBJ2-5 | TRBV5-1 | TRBD1 | NA | TGCGCCAGCAGCTTGTACTCGGGACAGGGAGTAGGTGAGACCCAGTACTTC | CASSLYSGQGVGETQYF
TRBJ2-5 | TRBV5-1 | NA | NA | TGCGCCAGCAGCTTCCTCTTTCTATCCTTACACCGAGAGACCCAGTACTTC | CASSFLFLSLHRETQYF
TRBJ2-3 | TRBV19 | TRBD2 | NA | TGTGCCAGTAGTACGAGCGGGAGTAGGACAGATACGCAGTATTTT | CASSTSGSRTDTQYF
TRBJ1-1 | TRBV7-2 | NA | NA | TGTGCCAGCAGCTTGGGCGCTGGAGGGACTGAAGCTTTCTTT | CASSLGAGGTEAFF
TRBJ2-7 | TRBV5-6 | TRBD1 | NA | TGTGCCAGCAGCGCGGGACAGGTGTCCTACGAGCAGTACTTC | CASSAGQVSYEQYF
TRBJ2-7 | TRBV21-1 | NA | few | TGTGCCAGCAGCAGAGGTAACAGGGAGCCCGGGACTAGCGGGGGGGTTCTCTACGAGCAGTACTTC | CASSRGNREPGTSGGVLYEQYF
TRBJ1-3 | TRBV5-1 | NA | NA | TGCGCCAGCAGCTCCCAAGGACGGTCCGGAAACACCATATATTTT | CASSSQGRSGNTIYF
TRBJ2-3 | TRBV7-2 | TRBD2 | NA | TGTGCCAGCAGCCCGGGGGGGGCTGGCCGCACAGATACGCAGTATTTT | CASSPGGAGRTDTQYF
TRBJ1-5 | TRBV6-4 | NA | NA | TGTGCCACCTCGCGGGGGGTTAGTCAGCCCCAGCATTTT | CATSRGVSQPQHF
TRBJ2-7 | TRBV5-1 | NA | NA | TGCGCCAGCGGTAATCCGGGAAATCGTTACGAGCAGTACTTC | CASGNPGNRYEQYF
TRBJ1-2 | TRBV7-2 | TRBD1 | NA | TGTGCCAGCAGCGCGATTGACAGGGGGCATGGCTACACCTTC | CASSAIDRGHGYTF
TRBJ2-3 | TRBV7-2 | NA | NA | TGTGCCAGCAGCTTAGCCGGCGGTCCGGGGAGCACAGATACGCAGTATTTT | CASSLAGGPGSTDTQYF
TRBJ2-7 | TRBV30 | NA | once | TGTGCCTGGAGTATCAACCCCTACGAGCAGTACTTC | CAWSINPYEQYF
TRBJ1-1 | TRBV19 | NA | few | TGTGCCAGTAGTCCATTGAGGGTGAACACTGAAGCTTTCTTT | CASSPLRVNTEAFF
TRBJ2-1 | TRBV7-9 | NA | NA | TGTGCCAGCACCCATATAGGCTGGGGAGTCCCCTACAATGAGCAGTTCTTC | CASTHIGWGVPYNEQFF
TRBJ1-6 | TRBV10-3 | TRBD1 | NA | TGTGCCATCAGCATGGGACAGGCTGGGGATAATTCACCCCTCCACTTT | CAISMGQAGDNSPLHF
TRBJ2-7 | TRBV5-1 | TRBD1 | NA | TGCGCCAGCAGCTTACAGGGGGCCGACGAGCAGTACTTC | CASSLQGADEQYF
TRBJ2-7 | TRBV7-6 | NA | NA | TGTGCCAGCAGCAGAACTACTACCTCCTACGAGCAGTACTTC | CASSRTTTSYEQYF
TRBJ1-4 | TRBV19 | NA | NA | TGTGCCAGTAGTATCCTCGCGGGGGCGGGCGAAAAACTGTTTTTT | CASSILAGAGEKLFF
TRBJ2-7 | TRBV7-2 | TRBD1 | once | TGTGCCAGCAGCTTAGATGGGACAGTCGGGTTATACGAGCAGTACTTC | CASSLDGTVGLYEQYF
TRBJ2-1 | TRBV7-3 | TRBD2 | NA | TGTGCCAGCAGCTCCACTAGCGGGAGTGAAAATGAGCAGTTCTTC | CASSSTSGSENEQFF
TRBJ2-2 | TRBV11-2 | TRBD1 | NA | TGTGCCAGCAGCTTACTCCCGGGACAGGGTAACACCGGGGAGCTGTTTTTT | CASSLLPGQGNTGELFF
TRBJ1-1 | TRBV15 | NA | NA | TGTGCCACCAGCAGAGACGACACTGAAGCTTTCTTT | CATSRDDTEAFF
TRBJ2-3 | TRBV7-8 | NA | NA | TGTGCCAGCAGCTTAGATCCGGATCACACAGATACGCAGTATTTT | CASSLDPDHTDTQYF
TRBJ2-7 | TRBV5-1 | NA | NA | TGCGCCAGCAGCTTGGGCGCCCCAGCCTACGAGCAGTACTTC | CASSLGAPAYEQYF
TRBJ2-3 | TRBV13 | NA | once | TGTGCCAGCAGCTCCGGGCCATGGTTGTATTTT | CASSSGPWLYF
TRBJ2-2 | TRBV4-1 | TRBD2 | NA | TGCGCCAGCAGCCTTAGACCTCCGGGACTAGGGGCGAACACCGGGGAGCTGTTTTTT | CASSLRPPGLGANTGELFF
TRBJ2-5 | TRBV4-1 | TRBD1 | NA | TGCGCCAGCAGCCAAGAATCCCTTACAGGGGAATCAAAATCCCAAGAGACCCAGTACTTC | CASSQESLTGESKSQETQYF
TRBJ2-3 | TRBV15 | TRBD1 | NA | TGTGCCACCAGCAGGAAGACAGGGGGAAGGGAGACAGATACGCAGTATTTT | CATSRKTGGRETDTQYF
TRBJ1-3 | TRBV28 | NA | few | TGTGCCAGCATCTCCCGTAGGCGCAGCTCTGGAAACACCATATATTTT | CASISRRRSSGNTIYF